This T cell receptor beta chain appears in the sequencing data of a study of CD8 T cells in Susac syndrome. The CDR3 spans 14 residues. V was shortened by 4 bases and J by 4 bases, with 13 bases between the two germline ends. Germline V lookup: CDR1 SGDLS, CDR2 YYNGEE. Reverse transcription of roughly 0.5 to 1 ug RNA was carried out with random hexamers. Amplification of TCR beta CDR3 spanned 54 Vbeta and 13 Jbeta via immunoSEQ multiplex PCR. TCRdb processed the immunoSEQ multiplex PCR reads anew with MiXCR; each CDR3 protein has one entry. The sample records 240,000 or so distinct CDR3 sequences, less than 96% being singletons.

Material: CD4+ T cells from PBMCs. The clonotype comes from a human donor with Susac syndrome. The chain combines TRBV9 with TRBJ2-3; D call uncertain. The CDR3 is CASSIRTRADTQYF. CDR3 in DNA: TGTGCCAGCAGCATAAGGACCCGGGCAGATACGCAGTATTTT.